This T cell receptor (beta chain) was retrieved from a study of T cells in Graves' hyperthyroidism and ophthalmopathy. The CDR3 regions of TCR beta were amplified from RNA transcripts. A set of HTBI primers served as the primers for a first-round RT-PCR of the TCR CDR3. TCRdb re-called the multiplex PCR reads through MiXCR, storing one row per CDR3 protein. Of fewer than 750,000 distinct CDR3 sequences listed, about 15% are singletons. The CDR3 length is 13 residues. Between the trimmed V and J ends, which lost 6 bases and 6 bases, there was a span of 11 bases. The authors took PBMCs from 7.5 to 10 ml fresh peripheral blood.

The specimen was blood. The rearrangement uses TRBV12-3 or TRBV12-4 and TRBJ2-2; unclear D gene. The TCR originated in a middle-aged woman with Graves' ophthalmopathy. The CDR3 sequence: CASRVGWAGELFF. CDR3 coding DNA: TGTGCCAGCAGAGTAGGATGGGCCGGGGAGCTGTTTTTT.